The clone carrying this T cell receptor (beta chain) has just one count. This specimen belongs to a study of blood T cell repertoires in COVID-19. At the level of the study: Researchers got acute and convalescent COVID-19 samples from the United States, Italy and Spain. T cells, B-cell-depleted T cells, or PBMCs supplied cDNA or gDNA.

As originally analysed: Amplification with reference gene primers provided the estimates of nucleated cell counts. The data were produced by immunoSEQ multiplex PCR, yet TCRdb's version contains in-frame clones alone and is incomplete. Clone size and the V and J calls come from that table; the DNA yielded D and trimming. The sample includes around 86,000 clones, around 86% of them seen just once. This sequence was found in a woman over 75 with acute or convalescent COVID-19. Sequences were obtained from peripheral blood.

The CDR3 region has the DNA TGTGCCATCAGTGCGAACAGACAAGAGACCCAGTACTTC. It codes for CAISANRQETQYF. The chain combines TRBV10-3 with TRBJ2-5; D uncertain. V gave up 4 bases and J gave up 2 bases, with 8 bases separating them. This CDR3 region has 13 residues. Germline V gives CDR1 ENHRY, CDR2 SYGVKD.